The next 26 T cell receptor beta chains were all read from a single sample in a study of blood T cell repertoires in COVID-19. Sequencing was performed with immunoSEQ multiplex PCR; in TCRdb, only in-frame clones are kept and a portion is missing. The table lists about 160,000 clones, roughly 88% of them singletons. The sample consisted of peripheral blood. These receptors were taken from a woman older than 75 with active or convalescent COVID-19.

V gene TRBV2 combines with J gene TRBJ1-6; no definite D call. Germline CDR1 reads SNHLY; CDR2 reads FYNNEI. CDR3 length: 14 amino acids. The V and J ends lost 10 bases and 0 bases respectively, with 10 bases between them. DNA for the CDR3: TGTGCCACCGAAACTAGCTCCTATAATTCACCCCTCCACTTT. It yields the protein CATETSSYNSPLHF.

In its sample, this clone was seen once. The chain links TRBV9 to TRBJ2-5, with TRBD2 matching over 11 bases. The CDR3 sequence is 16 residues long. V lost 4 bases, J lost 2 bases, and 7 bases stayed unmatched. Germline assignment: CDR1 SGDLS and CDR2 YYNGEE. The CDR3 sequence: CASSIGTSGAQETQYF. In DNA, the CDR3 is TGTGCCAGCAGCATCGGGACTAGCGGAGCACAAGAGACCCAGTACTTC.

This chain connects TRBV14 to TRBJ1-1; TRBD1 matches at 7 bases. Germline CDR1 SGHDN, CDR2 FVKESK. There are 13 residues in the CDR3. V lost 7 bases to trimming and J lost 4 bases; unmatched junction nucleotides: 6. The CDR3 coding sequence is TGTGCCAGCAAGGGGGCGAGGACCACTGAAGCTTTCTTT. Protein sequence: CASKGARTTEAFF. Full variable domain (remainder filled in from reference TRBV14 and TRBJ1-1): EAGVTQFPSHSVIEKGQTVTLRCDPISGHDNLYWYRRVMGKEIKFLLHFVKESKQDESGMPNNRFLAERTGGTYSTLKVQPAELEDSGVYFCASKGARTTEAFFGQGTRLTVV.

The chain recombines TRBV4-1 with TRBJ1-3; 8 bases fit TRBD1. V shed 2 bases, J shed 0 bases, and the junction held 6 bases outside the gene matches. Germline CDR1 is MGHRA and CDR2 is YSYEKL. CDR3 length: 17 residues. For the CDR3, the DNA is TGCGCCAGCAGCCAACAGGGACAGGAGTTCTCTGGAAACACCATATATTTT. Translating gives CASSQQGQEFSGNTIYF.

This chain links TRBV29-1 with TRBJ1-4; the match to TRBD1 covers 8 bases. V lost 6 bases to trimming and J lost 3 bases; unmatched junction nucleotides: 6. Germline V CDR1 and CDR2: SQVTM, ANQGSEA. CDR3 length: 14 residues. The CDR3 region is CSVPQGAANEKLFF. The CDR3 coding sequence is TGCAGCGTCCCCCAGGGGGCAGCTAATGAAAAACTGTTTTTT.

Only a few counts were recorded for this clone. The rearrangement uses TRBV10-1 and TRBJ1-1; no definite D call. This CDR3 is 14 amino acids long. The germline gives CDR1 WNHNN, CDR2 SYGVQD (reference sequence). The CDR3 bases are TGCGACCGCAGGTCGGAGGGCCCGAACACTGAAGCTTTCTTT. It encodes CDRRSEGPNTEAFF.

V usage is TRBV6-2 or TRBV6-3 and J usage is TRBJ2-2, with TRBD1 matching 12 bases. Per the germline V gene, CDR1 is MNHEY and CDR2 is SVGEGT. The junction had 1 base not matched to a gene; V was cut back by 2 bases and J by 6 bases. This CDR3 spans 15 amino acids. This CDR3 reads CASSYGDRGPGELFF. The CDR3 coding sequence is TGTGCCAGCAGTTACGGGGACAGGGGGCCCGGGGAGCTGTTTTTT.

This chain joins TRBV19 and TRBJ1-2; 7 positions match TRBD1. From germline, CDR1 is LNHDA and CDR2 SQIVND (reference sequence). The length of the CDR3 is 16 residues. Unmatched junction bases numbered 15, after V lost 5 bases and J lost 6 bases. The CDR3 sequence is CASSYSFRGLGDGYTF. Written as DNA, the CDR3 is TGTGCCAGTAGTTACTCTTTTAGGGGGCTTGGTGATGGCTACACCTTC.

The rearrangement uses TRBV19 and TRBJ1-3; 9 nucleotides line up with TRBD1. This CDR3 has 15 amino acids. In germline, CDR1 is LNHDA, CDR2 SQIVND (reference sequence). With V trimmed by 6 bases and J by 4 bases, 7 bases remained unmatched. This chain's CDR3 is CASSPGQGFGNTIYF. The CDR3 DNA is TGTGCCAGTAGCCCCGGACAGGGGTTCGGAAACACCATATATTTT.

This clone was seen just once. DNA of the CDR3: TGTGCCAGCGCCGGGACAGGGGGCTCCCTGAACACCGGGGAGCTGTTTTTT. It yields the protein CASAGTGGSLNTGELFF. This chain connects TRBV7-9 to TRBJ2-2; 12 bases are a match to TRBD1. This CDR3 comprises 17 residues. Germline trimming cut 8 bases from V and 1 base from J; bases unmatched to any gene: 8. CDR1 and CDR2 from the germline V gene are SEHNR and FQNEAQ (reference sequence).

The J gene is TRBJ1-2, the V gene TRBV19, with a possible D match to TRBD1 (6 bases). Germline V CDR1 and CDR2: LNHDA, SQIVND (reference sequence). The germline V and J ends were trimmed by 7 bases and 4 bases, with 16 bases remaining between them. The CDR3 is 14 residues long. The CDR3 DNA follows: TGTGCCAGTAATAGAGGTACAGGGAGCTATGGCTACACCTTC. Its protein is CASNRGTGSYGYTF.

This clone turned up a few times. The V and J genes are TRBV7-6 and TRBJ1-6, with D possibly being TRBD1 (6 bases). The CDR3 sequence is 15 residues long. Trimming pared 2 bases from V and 14 bases from J, leaving 19 bases between. CDR1 SGHVS and CDR2 FNYEAQ come from the germline V gene. The CDR3 region has the DNA TGTGCCAGCAGCTTATATGGGGGGGCGACCGGGACCCTCCACTTT. Protein product: CASSLYGGATGTLHF.

The sample holds many counts of this clone. V and J are TRBV3-1 (or the pseudogene TRBV3-2) and TRBJ1-3, with D unclear. Germline V gives CDR1 LGHDT, CDR2 YNNKEL (reference sequence). With 1 base removed from V and 9 bases from J, the gap between germline ends came to 13 bases. The CDR3 runs 14 residues. DNA for the CDR3: TGTGCCAGCAGCCAAGGTCGCGTCGGAGGCACCATATATTTT. Its translation is CASSQGRVGGTIYF.

The chain couples TRBV3-1 (or the pseudogene TRBV3-2) to TRBJ1-3; D is ambiguous. The germline V gene encodes CDR1 LGHDT and CDR2 YNNKEL (reference sequence). This CDR3 contains 15 residues. Trimming removed 6 bases from V and 4 bases from J, with 16 bases in between. DNA of the CDR3: TGTGCCAGCAGTCAAAATAACTTACTCGGAAACACCATATATTTT. Its translation: CASSQNNLLGNTIYF.

This chain links TRBV5-6 with TRBJ1-4; 10 nucleotides align to TRBD1. V lost 4 bases to trimming and J lost 8 bases; unmatched junction nucleotides: 5. CDR3 length: 14 residues. The germline V gene encodes CDR1 SGHDT and CDR2 YYEEEE. CDR3 loop: CASSRGQGKEKLFF. As DNA, the CDR3 is TGTGCCAGCAGCCGGGGACAGGGGAAAGAAAAACTGTTTTTT.

The CDR3 DNA is TGTGCCACCAGTGATTCCTCCGGGACAGGGAGGAAAAAACTGTTTTTT. This encodes CATSDSSGTGRKKLFF. This chain connects TRBV24-1 to TRBJ1-4, with 9 bases identical to TRBD1. The junction had 9 bases not matched to a gene; V was cut back by 2 bases and J by 9 bases. From germline, CDR1 is KGHDR and CDR2 SFDVKD. This CDR3 contains 16 residues.

This clone came up once. The V call is TRBV19, the J call TRBJ1-5; D unclear. The V end was cut by 4 bases, the J end by 0 bases, with 10 bases between. Germline values: CDR1 LNHDA, CDR2 SQIVND (reference sequence). The CDR3 is 15 amino acids. The CDR3 loop reads CASSTLSDSNQPQHF. The CDR3 nucleotides are TGTGCCAGTAGTACCCTATCCGATAGCAATCAGCCCCAGCATTTT.

The rearrangement links TRBV6-5 to TRBJ1-3; D gene uncertain. The CDR3 length is 15 residues. CDR1 and CDR2 (germline): MNHEY, SVGAGI. Trimming cost V 2 bases and J 0 bases, with 8 bases left between them. The CDR3 is CASSYGGLSGNTIYF. CDR3 nucleotides: TGTGCCAGCAGTTACGGAGGACTCTCTGGAAACACCATATATTTT.

Worth noting for this clone: The junction does not match germline at one end; this may be a read error. V is TRBV2 and J is TRBJ1-2; unclear D gene. Germline V gives CDR1 SNHLY, CDR2 FYNNEI. There are 10 residues in the CDR3. The CDR3 sequence: CASSPAGAVF. In nucleotides, the CDR3 is TGTGCCAGCAGTCCGGCCGGAGCCGTCTTC.

This chain connects TRBV7-8 to TRBJ1-2; no clear D gene. The germline V gene has CDR1 SGHVS and CDR2 FQNEAQ. The ends were cut back, 1 base at V and 3 bases at J, with 15 bases in the middle. The CDR3 is 16 residues long. The CDR3: CASSLEVGINYYGYTF. The CDR3 nucleotides read TGTGCCAGCAGCTTAGAGGTCGGGATAAATTACTATGGCTACACCTTC.

This sequence joins TRBV29-1 and TRBJ2-7; 7 bases align to TRBD1. CDR1 and CDR2 (germline): SQVTM, ANQGSEA. Losses at the gene ends were 1 base for V and 4 bases for J; bases not matched to a gene: 16. The CDR3 is made up of 17 amino acids. The CDR3 DNA sequence: TGCAGCGTTGAAGCCCATAGTAACGGACAGGCATTATACGAGCAGTACTTC. This translates into CSVEAHSNGQALYEQYF.

CDR3 sequence reads: CASSPRGRSTDTQYF. As DNA, the CDR3 is TGTGCCAGCAGCCCCAGGGGGAGGAGCACAGATACGCAGTATTTT. The chain links TRBV5-6 to TRBJ2-3; D may be TRBD1 (7 bases). V shed 4 bases and J shed 0 bases, with 12 bases lying between them. CDR3 size: 15 residues. CDR1 and CDR2 from the germline V gene are SGHDT and YYEEEE.

The V and J genes are TRBV5-1 and TRBJ2-3, with TRBD2 matching over 8 bases. Germline V gene sequence: CDR1 SGHRS, CDR2 YFSETQ. Trimming took 2 bases from V and 2 from J; bases not matched to a gene: 4. The CDR3 runs to 15 residues. The CDR3 DNA sequence: TGCGCCAGCAGCTTTTTTAGCGGGGTCACAGATACGCAGTATTTT. Encoded protein: CASSFFSGVTDTQYF.

This chain connects TRBV19 to TRBJ1-5; TRBD1 matches at 9 bases. Germline loops: CDR1 LNHDA, CDR2 SQIVND (reference sequence). V lost 3 bases to trimming and J lost 7 bases; unmatched junction nucleotides: 7. The CDR3 runs 15 residues. DNA for the CDR3: TGTGCCAGTAGTATGGGACAGGGTTTCAACCAGCCCCAGCATTTT. This codes for CASSMGQGFNQPQHF. The full variable domain, rest sourced from reference TRBV19 and TRBJ1-5, is DGGITQSPKYLFRKEGQNVTLSCEQNLNHDAMYWYRQDPGQGLRLIYYSQIVNDFQKGDIAEGYSVSREKKESFPLTVTSAQKNPTAFYLCASSMGQGFNQPQHFGDGTRLSIL.

The chain has TRBV9 and TRBJ2-7, with D perhaps TRBD2 (6 bases). In germline, CDR1 is SGDLS, CDR2 YYNGEE. V lost 3 bases and J lost 7, with 23 bases in between. The CDR3 covers 16 residues. CDR3 DNA sequence: TGTGCCAGCAGCGGCGGGGTACTTAACCCCCTTTATGAGCAGTACTTC. It specifies CASSGGVLNPLYEQYF.

In nucleotides, the CDR3 is TGTGCCAGCTCACGGGGCGCGGGGGATGAGCAGTTCTTC. This sequence encodes CASSRGAGDEQFF. The chain recombines TRBV18 with TRBJ2-1, with 7 bases aligning to TRBD2. With 4 bases clipped from V and 8 bases from J, the junction kept 5 bases outside the gene matches. The CDR3 contains 13 residues. In germline, CDR1 is KGHSH, CDR2 LQKENI.